The rows below give T cell receptor beta chains drawn from one sample of a study of Ad26.COV2.S vaccination and SARS-CoV-2 variants. Clones were sequenced by immunoSEQ multiplex PCR, and TCRdb holds only the in-frame ones, with some missing. The sample contains 440,000 or so clones, about 88% of which appear only once. Specimen: peripheral blood, collected in a trial of Ad26.COV2.S vaccine versus placebo. These receptors were obtained from a person between 18 and 59 years old who received the Ad26.COV2.S COVID-19 vaccine or a placebo. Both conserved end residues are part of each CDR3. Fields, in order: V gene, clone size, J gene, CDR3 protein. Rows give clone size only sometimes, using once, few, many, or a class for an expanded clone.

>TRBV6-6|once|TRBJ2-3
CASNTGTRPDTQYF
>TRBV7-9|NA|TRBJ1-6
CASSFWDRPDSPLHF
>TRBV10-3|NA|TRBJ2-3
CAISGSGGNTDTQYF
>TRBV7-8|NA|TRBJ2-2
CASSLVAGTGELFF
>TRBV7-2|NA|TRBJ2-7
CASRVQGINEQYF
>TRBV10-3|NA|TRBJ1-4
CAIQPEGNEKLFF
>TRBV6-5|NA|TRBJ2-1
CASHSGLVNEQFF
>TRBV13|NA|TRBJ2-2
CASSLRLADDTGELFF
>TRBV7-3|NA|TRBJ2-7
CASSPGPSSYEQYF
>TRBV9|NA|TRBJ1-2
CASSVGQGGHYGYTF
>TRBV19|NA|TRBJ1-2
CASTLTGVAGYTF
>TRBV9|NA|TRBJ2-1
CASSVAPGNEQFF
>TRBV5-1|NA|TRBJ1-2
CASSEDGRGYTF
>TRBV11-2|few|TRBJ2-7
CASSLSRGQTYEQYF
>TRBV3-1/TRBV3-2|NA|TRBJ1-3
CASSAGQGSGNTIYF
>TRBV5-4|NA|TRBJ2-1
CASSSKPGQGRDEQFF
>TRBV7-8|NA|TRBJ2-7
CASSEPGQREEQYF
>TRBV5-4|NA|TRBJ2-2
CASQAGTGELFF
>TRBV7-9|few|TRBJ1-2
CASSLDVYGYTF
>TRBV7-8|once|TRBJ2-7
CASSSKNDEQYF
>TRBV7-9|NA|TRBJ2-7
CASSLTASYEQYF
>TRBV5-1|NA|TRBJ2-2
CASSLTTGVTGELFF
>TRBV19|NA|TRBJ1-5
CASSIASNQPQHF
>TRBV3-1/TRBV3-2|NA|TRBJ2-7
CASSRVDYEQYF
>TRBV18|NA|TRBJ2-3
CASSPTLAGGQDTQYF
>TRBV6-2/TRBV6-3|NA|TRBJ2-3
CASSSATGQRGRSDTQYF
>TRBV30|NA|TRBJ1-4
CAWSGRGGEKLFF
>TRBV5-4|once|TRBJ2-5
CASSTRQGAVQETQYF
>TRBV28|NA|TRBJ1-2
CASRQGTNVRGNYGYTF
>TRBV5-8|NA|TRBJ2-3
CASSLVRGAQVFSSPDTQYF
>TRBV9|NA|TRBJ2-3
CASSVGVKGTDTQYF
>TRBV23-1|once|TRBJ1-5
CASSQSPVTSGNQPQHF
>TRBV5-4|NA|TRBJ1-1
CASTRQGGTEAFF
>TRBV5-4|NA|TRBJ1-3
CASSLALGGAGNTIYF
>TRBV7-6|NA|TRBJ1-5
CASSLGLNQPQHF
>TRBV6-2/TRBV6-3|few|TRBJ2-7
CASSYSRAEQYF
>TRBV19|NA|TRBJ1-5
CASSITVPNQPQHF
>TRBV7-9|NA|TRBJ1-3
CASSLGQGNHF